This entry is about one T cell receptor beta chain. The target antigen is unknown. Treatment: approximately nine-day PBMC culture with coronavirus spike peptide pools or control peptides (ViraFEST assay). The entry originates in a study of vaccination and CD4 T cells after COVID-19. Study overall: Six males and four females constituted the convalescent cohort, two of whom were Hispanic. A median of around 70 days (range 14 to 241) separated dose two from the taking of post-vaccine samples. The stimulating agents, overlapping spike peptides, came from SARS-CoV-2, HCoV-NL63, HCoV-OC43 and HCoV-229E. Study-level results: A comparatively limited set of convalescent patients was examined, with no early post-infection timepoints.

Sequenced with the Oncomine TCR Beta short-read assay was DNA taken from cultured CD4+ T cells. TCRdb itself ran the PCR reads through MiXCR, one entry per CDR3 protein. The table records about 20,000 distinct CDR3 sequences, about half of them present only once. This CDR3 contains 15 residues. The germline V gene encodes CDR1 ENHRY and CDR2 SYGVKD. V lost 5 bases, J lost 0 bases, and 13 bases lay in between. This receptor was taken from a human donor who had recovered from COVID-19. This chain joins TRBV10-3 and TRBJ1-1; D call uncertain. The sequencing input was CD4+ T cells from blood, cultured in vitro. The CDR3 loop reads CAISRDPQMNTEAFF. The CDR3 DNA reads TGTGCCATCAGTAGAGATCCCCAGATGAACACTGAAGCTTTCTTT.